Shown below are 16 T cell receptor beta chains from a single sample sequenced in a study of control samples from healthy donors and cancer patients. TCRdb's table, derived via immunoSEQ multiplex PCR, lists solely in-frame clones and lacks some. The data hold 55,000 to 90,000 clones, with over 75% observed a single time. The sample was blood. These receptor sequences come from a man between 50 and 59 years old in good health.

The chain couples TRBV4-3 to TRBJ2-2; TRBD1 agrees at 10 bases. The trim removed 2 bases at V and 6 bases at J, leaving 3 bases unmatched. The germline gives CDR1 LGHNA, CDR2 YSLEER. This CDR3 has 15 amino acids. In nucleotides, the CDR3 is TGCGCCAGCAGCCAACCGGACAGGGGGGCCGGGGAGCTGTTTTTT. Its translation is CASSQPDRGAGELFF.

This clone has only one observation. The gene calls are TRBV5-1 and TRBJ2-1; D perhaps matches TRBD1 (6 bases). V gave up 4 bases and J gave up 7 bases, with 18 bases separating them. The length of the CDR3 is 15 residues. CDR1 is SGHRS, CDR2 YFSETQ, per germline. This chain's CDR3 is CASSAAPGTMNEQFF. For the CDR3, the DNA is TGCGCCAGCAGCGCCGCCCCCGGGACAATGAATGAGCAGTTCTTC. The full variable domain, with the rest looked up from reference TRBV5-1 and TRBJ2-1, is KAGVTQTPRYLIKTRGQQVTLSCSPISGHRSVSWYQQTPGQGLQFLFEYFSETQRNKGNFPGRFSGRQFSNSRSEMNVSTLELGDSALYLCASSAAPGTMNEQFFGPGTRLTVL.

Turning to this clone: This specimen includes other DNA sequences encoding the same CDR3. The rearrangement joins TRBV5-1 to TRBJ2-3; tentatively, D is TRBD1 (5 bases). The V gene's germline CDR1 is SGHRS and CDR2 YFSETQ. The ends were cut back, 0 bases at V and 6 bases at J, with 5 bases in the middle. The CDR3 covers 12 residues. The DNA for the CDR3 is TGCGCCAGCAGCTTGGGGGGCGATACGCAGTATTTT. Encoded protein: CASSLGGDTQYF.

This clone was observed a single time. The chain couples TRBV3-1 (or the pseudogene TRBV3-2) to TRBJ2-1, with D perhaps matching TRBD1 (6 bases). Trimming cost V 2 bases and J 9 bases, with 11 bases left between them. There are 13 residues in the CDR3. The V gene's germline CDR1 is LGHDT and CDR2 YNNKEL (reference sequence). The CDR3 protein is CASSQYRAGEQFF. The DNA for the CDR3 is TGTGCCAGCAGCCAATACAGGGCGGGTGAGCAGTTCTTC.

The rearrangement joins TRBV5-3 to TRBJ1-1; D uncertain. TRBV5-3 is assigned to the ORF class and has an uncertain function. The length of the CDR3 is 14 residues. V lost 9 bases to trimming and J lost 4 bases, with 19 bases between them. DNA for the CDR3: TGTGCCAATAAAAAATGGAGCGCGACCACTGAAGCTTTCTTT. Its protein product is CANKKWSATTEAFF.

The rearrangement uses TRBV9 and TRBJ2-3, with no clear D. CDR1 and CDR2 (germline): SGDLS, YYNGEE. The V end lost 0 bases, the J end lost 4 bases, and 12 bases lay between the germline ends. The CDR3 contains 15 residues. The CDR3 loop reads CASSVDLVGADTQYF. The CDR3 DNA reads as TGTGCCAGCAGCGTAGACCTAGTAGGCGCAGATACGCAGTATTTT.

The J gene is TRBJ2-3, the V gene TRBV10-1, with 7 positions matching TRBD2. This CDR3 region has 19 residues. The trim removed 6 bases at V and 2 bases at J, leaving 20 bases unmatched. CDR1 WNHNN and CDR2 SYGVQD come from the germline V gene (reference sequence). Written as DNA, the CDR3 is TGCGCCAGCAGGGGGCCCCTTCCGGGAGCGGGGCCGATCACAGATACGCAGTATTTT. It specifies CASRGPLPGAGPITDTQYF.

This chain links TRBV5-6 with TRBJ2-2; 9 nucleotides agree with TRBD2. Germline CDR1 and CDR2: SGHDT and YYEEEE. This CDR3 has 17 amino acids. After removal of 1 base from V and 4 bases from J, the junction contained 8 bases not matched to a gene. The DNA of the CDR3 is TGTGCCAGCAGCTTGTATGTTGGCGGGAGGGCCACCGGGGAGCTGTTTTTT. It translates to CASSLYVGGRATGELFF.

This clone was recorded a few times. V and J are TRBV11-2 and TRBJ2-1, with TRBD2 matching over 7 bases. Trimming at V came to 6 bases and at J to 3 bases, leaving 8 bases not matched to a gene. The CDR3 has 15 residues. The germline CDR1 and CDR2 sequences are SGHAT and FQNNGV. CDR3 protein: CASRPTSAVYNEQFF. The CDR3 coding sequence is TGTGCCAGCAGGCCAACTAGCGCAGTCTACAATGAGCAGTTCTTC.

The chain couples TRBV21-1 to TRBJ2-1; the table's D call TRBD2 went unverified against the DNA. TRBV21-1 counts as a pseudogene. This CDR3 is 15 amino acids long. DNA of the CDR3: TGTGCCAGCAGCACCCTTAGCGGCTCCTACAATGAGCAGTTCTTC. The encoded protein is CASSTLSGSYNEQFF.

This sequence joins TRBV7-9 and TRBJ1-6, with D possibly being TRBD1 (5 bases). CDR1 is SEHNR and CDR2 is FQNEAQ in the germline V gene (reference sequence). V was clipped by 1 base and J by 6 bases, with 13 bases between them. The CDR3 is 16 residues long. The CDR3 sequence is CASSLDRGASNSPLHF. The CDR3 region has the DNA TGTGCCAGCAGCTTAGATAGAGGGGCGAGTAATTCACCCCTCCACTTT.

For the CDR3, the DNA is TGTGCCAGCACTCCCCGGACAGATACGCAGTATTTT. Amino acids: CASTPRTDTQYF. The chain couples TRBV28 to TRBJ2-3; no clear D gene. CDR1 MDHEN and CDR2 SYDVKM come from the germline V gene. Between the trimmed V and J ends, which lost 7 bases and 3 bases, there was a span of 8 bases. This CDR3 spans 12 amino acids.

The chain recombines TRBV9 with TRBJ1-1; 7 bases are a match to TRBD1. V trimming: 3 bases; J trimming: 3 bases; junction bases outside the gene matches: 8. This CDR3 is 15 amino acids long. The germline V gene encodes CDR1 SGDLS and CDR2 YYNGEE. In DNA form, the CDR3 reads TGTGCCAGCAGCGGGACGACAGGGTGGGACACTGAAGCTTTCTTT. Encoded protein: CASSGTTGWDTEAFF.

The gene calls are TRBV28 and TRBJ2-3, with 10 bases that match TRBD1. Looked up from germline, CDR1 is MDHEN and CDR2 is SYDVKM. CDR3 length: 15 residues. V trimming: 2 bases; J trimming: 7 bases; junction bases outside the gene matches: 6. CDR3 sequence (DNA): TGTGCCAGCAGTTTACCCGGGACAGGGGTGAATACGCAGTATTTT. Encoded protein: CASSLPGTGVNTQYF. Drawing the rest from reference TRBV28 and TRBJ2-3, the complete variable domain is DVKVTQSSRYLVKRTGEKVFLECVQDMDHENMFWYRQDPGLGLRLIYFSYDVKMKEKGDIPEGYSVSREKKERFSLILESASTNQTSMYLCASSLPGTGVNTQYFGPGTRLTVL.

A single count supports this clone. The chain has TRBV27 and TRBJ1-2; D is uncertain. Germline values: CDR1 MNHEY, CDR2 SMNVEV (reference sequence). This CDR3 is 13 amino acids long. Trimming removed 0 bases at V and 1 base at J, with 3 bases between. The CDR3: CASSLSINYGYTF. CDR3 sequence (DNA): TGTGCCAGCAGTTTATCGATTAACTATGGCTACACCTTC.

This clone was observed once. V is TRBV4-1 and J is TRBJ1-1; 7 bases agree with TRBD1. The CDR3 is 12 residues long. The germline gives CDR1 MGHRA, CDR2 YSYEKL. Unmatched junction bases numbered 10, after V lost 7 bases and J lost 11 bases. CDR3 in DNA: TGCGCCAGCACGACCGGGACAGAAGGCGCTTTCTTT. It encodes CASTTGTEGAFF.